This TCR beta chain was sequenced during a study of tumor-infiltrating lymphocytes in primary liver carcinoma (dated by TCRdb to the late 2010s). Regarding the study in general: Of the five patients, three men and two women aged 30 to 69 years, four had hepatocellular carcinoma and one had combined HCC and intrahepatic cholangiocarcinoma. TCRbeta repertoire sequencing covered 35 specimens from 5 patients: about 25 tumor regions, 5 adjacent noncancerous liver tissues and 5 peripheral blood samples. TCRbeta repertoire sequencing, expression microarrays and whole-exome sequencing were combined in the study across five regions of each liver tumor, with adjacent normal tissue and blood also included. The roughly 25 tumor region samples were profiled with Agilent mRNA microarrays so that TCRbeta repertoire diversity could be related to the local molecular phenotype. The five patients had tumors of stage T1-T3 N0M0, with maximum diameters ranging from about 4.2 to 10 cm. Each sample produced roughly 3.65 to 7.5 million productive TCRbeta reads, and read depth showed no significant difference between tissue types. High reproducibility was observed for the technical replicate repertoires, with mean shared-clone rates approximately 0.9 and correlation coefficients above 0.98. Points the paper makes about the study in general: With just a few patients in the study, the authors point out that the findings should be validated in a larger study. Since the samples were bulk and unsorted, there was no way to compare CD4+ and CD8+ T cell repertoires. Compared with blood, tumors had a significantly larger share of the repertoire taken up by the top 250 clones (p = 0.039). Only the TCR beta chain was sequenced, which likely underestimates true repertoire diversity because unpaired alpha chains were not captured. Repertoire overlap was found to be higher between tumor regions (mean roughly 35%) than between tumor-adjacent (approximately 17%) or tumor-blood (14%) pairs, consistent with antigen-driven expansion. Just about 7-25% of top clones turned up in all five regions of a tumor, which suggests spatial heterogeneity among tumor-infiltrating T cells.

About this clonotype: The antigen it binds to is not known. No base quality information exists; no much larger clone differs at one position.

Total RNA and DNA were co-extracted without cell sorting from around 20-30 mg of bulk tissue using the AllPrep DNA/RNA mini kit. Between late 2015 and early 2016, several patients in China with histopathologically diagnosed primary liver carcinoma had their tumors surgically resected. At the time of sampling, the patients had chronic HBV infection and had not received any treatment. Five spatially separated regions were sampled from each tumor: the superior, inferior, left-lateral and right-lateral poles, plus the tumor centre. Histological examination found more than 75% viable tumor cells in every tumor sample. Fresh tumor and adjacent tissue pieces were bisected, with one half stored in RNAlater at -80 degrees C and the other half sent for histology. Its CDR3 holds 16 amino acids, cysteine through phenylalanine. CDR3 DNA is the only sequence kept; it has 48 bases, read in frame from the first base. V is pruned by 5 bases and J by 1 base, leaving 8 bases of the junction without a gene match. The germline V gene (reference sequence) yields SGHNT for CDR1 and YYREEE for CDR2.

Using a constant-region primer and ProtoScript II reverse transcriptase, TCRbeta-specific cDNA was reverse-transcribed from 450 to 650 ng total RNA. The TCRbeta libraries were prepared through three rounds of nested multiplex PCR following a slightly modified ARM-PCR procedure. Each of the first two PCR rounds ran for roughly 11 cycles and used multiplex TRBV1-TRBV30 forward primers together with a Cbeta reverse primer. Sample barcodes and Illumina adapters were attached in a final 25-cycle PCR using Deep VentR polymerase. Before sequencing, amplicons of 200-500 bp were gel-purified using a QIAquick gel extraction kit. The TCRbeta amplicons were sequenced with 250-bp paired-end reads on an Illumina HiSeq 2500. Regarding the original processing steps: Reads were quality-trimmed with Trimmomatic v0.33, and paired reads were merged with FLASH v1.2.11 to recover full CDR3 sequences. V, D and J germline segments were assigned to the rearranged TCRbeta sequences by MiGEC v1.2.1b. Clonotype statistics, along with Shannon-Wiener diversity indices, were calculated using VDJtools v1.0.0. To reduce sampling bias, subsequent analyses other than the diversity analysis used only the 250 most abundant clonotypes in each sample. TCRdb's own reprocessing of the public reads used fastp at Q25 and MiXCR and kept productive beta chains. CDR3 protein duplicates are merged, each entry listing the most common genes and DNA. The V and J calls shown here were made by TCRdb, not taken from the authors' results. Here the sample has roughly 91,000 distinct CDR3 sequences; more than 60% occur a single time. The ten largest clones take up 9% to 10% of the sample.

The chain links TRBV5-4 with TRBJ2-1, and TRBD2 matches 8 of the central bases. Sequencing was done on a sample of liver tumor tissue from sampling region 5. The sample's cell subset or site label, in plain terms: tumor region T5, tumor centre. This sequence was found in a woman aged 55-69 years with primary liver carcinoma and hepatitis B virus infection. CDR3 loop: CASRLGAGVSYNEQFF. In nucleotide form, the sequence is TGTGCCAGCAGGCTTGGAGCGGGAGTATCCTACAATGAGCAGTTCTTC.